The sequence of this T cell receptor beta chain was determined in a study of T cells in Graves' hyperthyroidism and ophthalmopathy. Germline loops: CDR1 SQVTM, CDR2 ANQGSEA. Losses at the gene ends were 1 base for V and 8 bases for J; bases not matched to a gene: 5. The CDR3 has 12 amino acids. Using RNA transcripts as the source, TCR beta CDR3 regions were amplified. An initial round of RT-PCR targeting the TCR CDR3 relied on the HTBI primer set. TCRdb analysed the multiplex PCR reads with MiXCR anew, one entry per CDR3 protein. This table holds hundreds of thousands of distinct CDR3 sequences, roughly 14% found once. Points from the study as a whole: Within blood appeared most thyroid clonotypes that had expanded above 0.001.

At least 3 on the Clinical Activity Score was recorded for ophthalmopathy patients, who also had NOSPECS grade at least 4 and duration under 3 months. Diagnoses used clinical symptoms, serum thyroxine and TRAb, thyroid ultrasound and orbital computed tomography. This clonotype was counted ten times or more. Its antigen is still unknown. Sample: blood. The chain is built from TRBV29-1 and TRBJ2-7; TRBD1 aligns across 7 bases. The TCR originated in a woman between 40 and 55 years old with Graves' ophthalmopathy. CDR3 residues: CSVEAPGQKQYF. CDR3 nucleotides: TGCAGCGTTGAAGCCCCGGGACAGAAGCAGTACTTC.